What follows are 21 T cell receptor beta chains derived from one specimen sequenced in a study of shared clonotypes between healthy human individuals. Generated by immunoSEQ multiplex PCR, the TCRdb table keeps only in-frame clones and is missing some. The repertoire holds some 2.1 million clones, with about 95% as singletons. Naive-designated CD8 cells lacked CD45RO, were positively enriched for CCR7, and omitted terminally differentiated effector memory CD45RA+ cells. The material sequenced was naive CD8+ T cells sorted from blood. Receptors were obtained from a man aged 18 to 30 in good health.

V usage is TRBV4-3 and J usage is TRBJ2-1, with TRBD2 matching over 11 bases. The germline V gene encodes CDR1 LGHNA and CDR2 YSLEER. Trimming cost V 0 bases and J 9 bases; bases outside gene matches: 4. The CDR3 runs 15 residues. CDR3: CASSQDHTSGSEQFF. Written as DNA, the CDR3 is TGCGCCAGCAGCCAAGATCATACTAGCGGGAGTGAGCAGTTCTTC.

CDR3 residues: CASSEVQGAGSPLHF. The CDR3 nucleotides read TGTGCCAGCAGTGAAGTACAGGGGGCCGGTTCACCCCTCCACTTT. This chain joins TRBV6-1 and TRBJ1-6; 9 bases fit TRBD1. CDR3 length equals 15 residues. J was trimmed by 9 bases and V by 1 base; bases with no gene match: 4. Per the germline V gene, CDR1 is MNHNS and CDR2 is SASEGT.

A single count supports this clone. The V call is TRBV27, the J call TRBJ2-1; tentatively, D is TRBD2 (6 bases). The V gene's germline CDR1 is MNHEY and CDR2 SMNVEV (reference sequence). The CDR3 is 15 residues long. Between the trimmed V and J ends, which lost 7 bases and 7 bases, there was a span of 20 bases. CDR3: CASTLGSSDRNEQFF. DNA of the CDR3: TGTGCCAGCACTCTGGGTTCTAGCGATAGAAATGAGCAGTTCTTC.

As for this clone: Other nucleotide sequences in the sample specify the same CDR3. The chain couples TRBV30 to TRBJ2-7, with D perhaps TRBD2 (6 bases). Trimming cost V 0 bases and J 4 bases, with 10 bases left between them. This CDR3 comprises 13 residues. Germline loops: CDR1 GTSNPN, CDR2 SVGIG (reference sequence). The CDR3 DNA reads as TGTGCCTGGAGTGTACTGGGGGGTTACGAGCAGTACTTC. As protein: CAWSVLGGYEQYF.

This sequence joins TRBV10-3 and TRBJ1-1; D gene unclear. Germline V lookup: CDR1 ENHRY, CDR2 SYGVKD. The CDR3 covers 13 residues. Deletions cut 4 bases from V and 7 bases from J, with 13 bases between. CDR3 bases: TGTGCCATCAGTGGGGCGGGCCGAGATGAAGCTTTCTTT. As protein: CAISGAGRDEAFF.

The rearrangement uses TRBV2 and TRBJ2-2; 10 bases agree with TRBD2. V gave up 6 bases and J gave up 3 bases; unmatched junction bases: 7. Germline CDR1 is SNHLY and CDR2 is FYNNEI. The length of the CDR3 is 16 residues. The DNA of the CDR3 is TGTGCCAGCAGGCCGGGACTAGCGATATACACCGGGGAGCTGTTTTTT. Protein: CASRPGLAIYTGELFF.

The chain employs TRBV19 and TRBJ2-7; TRBD1 is a possible D gene (7 bases). The germline gives CDR1 LNHDA, CDR2 SQIVND (reference sequence). The CDR3 contains 14 residues. With 5 bases removed from V and 3 bases from J, the gap between germline ends came to 14 bases. CDR3 amino acids: CASSVQGGYYEQYF. In nucleotides, the CDR3 is TGTGCCAGTAGTGTTCAGGGGGGTTACTACGAGCAGTACTTC.

V usage is TRBV2 and J usage is TRBJ2-3, with D unclear. The CDR3 has 16 residues. With 2 bases removed from V and 0 bases from J, the gap between germline ends came to 12 bases. CDR1 and CDR2 from the germline V gene are SNHLY and FYNNEI. CDR3 amino acids: CASSETVKESTDTQYF. CDR3 sequence (DNA): TGTGCCAGCAGTGAAACGGTTAAGGAGAGCACAGATACGCAGTATTTT.

This clone was found a few times. The sample holds other DNA sequences that translate to the same CDR3. The chain links TRBV6-5 to TRBJ2-7, with 8 nucleotides matching TRBD1. CDR3 length: 13 amino acids. J was trimmed by 3 bases and V by 3 bases; bases with no gene match: 1. Germline CDR1 is MNHEY and CDR2 is SVGAGI. The CDR3 region has the DNA TGTGCCAGCAGTTATGGGACAGGCTACGAGCAGTACTTC. Translated, it gives CASSYGTGYEQYF.

V usage is TRBV7-9 and J usage is TRBJ2-2; D is perhaps TRBD2 (5 bases). V lost 5 bases, J lost 6 bases, and 13 bases lay in between. The germline V gene has CDR1 SEHNR and CDR2 FQNEAQ (reference sequence). The CDR3 runs 14 residues. The CDR3 sequence: CASSHEQRAGELFF. CDR3 DNA sequence: TGTGCCAGCAGCCACGAGCAGAGGGCCGGGGAGCTGTTTTTT.

The chain has TRBV7-3 and TRBJ1-1; D unclear. The ends were cut back, 5 bases at V and 1 base at J, with 8 bases in the middle. The germline CDR1 and CDR2 sequences are SGHTA and FQGTGA. The CDR3 is 13 amino acids. The CDR3 spells CASSPNENTEAFF. CDR3 in DNA: TGTGCCAGCAGCCCGAATGAGAACACTGAAGCTTTCTTT.

This clone was seen just once. This rearrangement joins TRBV4-1 to TRBJ2-2, with D unclear. The germline gives CDR1 MGHRA, CDR2 YSYEKL. V lost 1 base, J lost 4 bases, and 10 bases lay in between. The length of the CDR3 is 15 residues. CDR3 nucleotides: TGCGCCAGCAGCCAAGTCGACCACCGCACCGGGGAGCTGTTTTTT. Translated, it gives CASSQVDHRTGELFF.

The rearrangement joins TRBV4-1 to TRBJ1-1, with 7 bases that match TRBD1. CDR3 length: 16 residues. The V gene's germline CDR1 is MGHRA and CDR2 YSYEKL. The trim removed 5 bases at V and 1 base at J, leaving 10 bases unmatched. CDR3 bases: TGCGCCAGCAGCGTTCTACATAACAGGGGGAACACTGAAGCTTTCTTT. Protein: CASSVLHNRGNTEAFF.

V and J are TRBV10-3 and TRBJ1-1, with TRBD1 as a possible D gene (5 bases). Germline V CDR1 and CDR2: ENHRY, SYGVKD. Trimming took off 6 bases at V and 1 base at J, with 12 bases between the two ends. This CDR3 is 14 amino acids long. The CDR3 protein is CAIRPGDSNTEAFF. CDR3 in DNA: TGTGCCATCAGGCCGGGGGACTCGAACACTGAAGCTTTCTTT.

This sequence joins TRBV18 and TRBJ1-4; D is undetermined. The V end was cut by 4 bases, the J end by 4 bases, with 22 bases between. This CDR3 has 18 residues. The germline gives CDR1 KGHSH, CDR2 LQKENI. In DNA, the CDR3 is TGTGCCAGCTCACAAAACCCCCCCTTTGAGGAGAATAATGAAAAACTGTTTTTT. Protein sequence: CASSQNPPFEENNEKLFF. The full variable domain, rest sourced from reference TRBV18 and TRBJ1-4, is NAGVMQNPRHLVRRRGQEARLRCSPMKGHSHVYWYRQLPEEGLKFMVYLQKENIIDESGMPKERFSAEFPKEGPSILRIQQVVRGDSAAYFCASSQNPPFEENNEKLFFGSGTQLSVL.

This rearrangement joins TRBV10-2 to TRBJ1-6, with 9 positions matching TRBD1. The CDR3 is made up of 19 amino acids. CDR1 WSHSY and CDR2 SAAADI come from the germline V gene. J gave up 0 bases and V 8 bases, and 14 bases lay outside the gene matches. CDR3 nucleotide sequence: TGCGCCAGCTCATGGACAGGGGCGGATTTGAGCTCCTATAATTCACCCCTCCACTTT. It specifies CASSWTGADLSSYNSPLHF.

The chain recombines TRBV11-2 with TRBJ2-7; 9 bases match TRBD1. CDR3 length: 14 amino acids. J gave up 4 bases and V 5 bases, and 6 bases lay outside the gene matches. Germline lookup yields CDR1 SGHAT and CDR2 FQNNGV. CDR3 region: CASSPGTGRYEQYF. The CDR3 nucleotides are TGTGCCAGCAGCCCCGGGACAGGGAGGTACGAGCAGTACTTC.

The V and J genes are TRBV4-1 and TRBJ2-7; unclear D gene. Germline assignment: CDR1 MGHRA and CDR2 YSYEKL. The CDR3 extends over 15 amino acids. Trimming shortened V by 0 bases and J by 3 bases, and 12 bases separated the two germline ends. This CDR3 reads CASSQEWNGHYEQYF. CDR3 in DNA: TGCGCCAGCAGCCAAGAGTGGAACGGGCACTACGAGCAGTACTTC.

A remark on this clone: Different DNA sequences within this sample yield the same CDR3. J is TRBJ2-1 and V is TRBV9; D is ambiguous. In germline, CDR1 is SGDLS, CDR2 YYNGEE. The CDR3 runs 11 residues. Trimming shortened V by 2 bases and J by 5 bases, and 2 bases separated the two germline ends. The DNA for the CDR3 is TGTGCCAGCAGCGTTGACAATGAGCAGTTCTTC. Translating gives CASSVDNEQFF.

The chain uses TRBV4-1 and TRBJ1-1; 7 nucleotides match TRBD1. Trimming cost V 3 bases and J 5 bases; bases outside gene matches: 6. The CDR3 is 14 residues long. CDR1 and CDR2 (germline): MGHRA, YSYEKL. CDR3: CASSHFQGETEAFF. The DNA for the CDR3 is TGCGCCAGCAGCCATTTCCAGGGGGAAACTGAAGCTTTCTTT.

Remarks on this clone: The sample has other DNA sequences that encode this CDR3 too. The V call is TRBV7-6, the J call TRBJ1-1; D remains ambiguous. The CDR3 consists of 13 residues. V was shortened by 5 bases and J by 0 bases, with 7 bases between the two germline ends. The germline V gene has CDR1 SGHVS and CDR2 FNYEAQ. In nucleotides, the CDR3 is TGTGCCAGCAGCCATGAGGTGAACACTGAAGCTTTCTTT. Residues: CASSHEVNTEAFF.